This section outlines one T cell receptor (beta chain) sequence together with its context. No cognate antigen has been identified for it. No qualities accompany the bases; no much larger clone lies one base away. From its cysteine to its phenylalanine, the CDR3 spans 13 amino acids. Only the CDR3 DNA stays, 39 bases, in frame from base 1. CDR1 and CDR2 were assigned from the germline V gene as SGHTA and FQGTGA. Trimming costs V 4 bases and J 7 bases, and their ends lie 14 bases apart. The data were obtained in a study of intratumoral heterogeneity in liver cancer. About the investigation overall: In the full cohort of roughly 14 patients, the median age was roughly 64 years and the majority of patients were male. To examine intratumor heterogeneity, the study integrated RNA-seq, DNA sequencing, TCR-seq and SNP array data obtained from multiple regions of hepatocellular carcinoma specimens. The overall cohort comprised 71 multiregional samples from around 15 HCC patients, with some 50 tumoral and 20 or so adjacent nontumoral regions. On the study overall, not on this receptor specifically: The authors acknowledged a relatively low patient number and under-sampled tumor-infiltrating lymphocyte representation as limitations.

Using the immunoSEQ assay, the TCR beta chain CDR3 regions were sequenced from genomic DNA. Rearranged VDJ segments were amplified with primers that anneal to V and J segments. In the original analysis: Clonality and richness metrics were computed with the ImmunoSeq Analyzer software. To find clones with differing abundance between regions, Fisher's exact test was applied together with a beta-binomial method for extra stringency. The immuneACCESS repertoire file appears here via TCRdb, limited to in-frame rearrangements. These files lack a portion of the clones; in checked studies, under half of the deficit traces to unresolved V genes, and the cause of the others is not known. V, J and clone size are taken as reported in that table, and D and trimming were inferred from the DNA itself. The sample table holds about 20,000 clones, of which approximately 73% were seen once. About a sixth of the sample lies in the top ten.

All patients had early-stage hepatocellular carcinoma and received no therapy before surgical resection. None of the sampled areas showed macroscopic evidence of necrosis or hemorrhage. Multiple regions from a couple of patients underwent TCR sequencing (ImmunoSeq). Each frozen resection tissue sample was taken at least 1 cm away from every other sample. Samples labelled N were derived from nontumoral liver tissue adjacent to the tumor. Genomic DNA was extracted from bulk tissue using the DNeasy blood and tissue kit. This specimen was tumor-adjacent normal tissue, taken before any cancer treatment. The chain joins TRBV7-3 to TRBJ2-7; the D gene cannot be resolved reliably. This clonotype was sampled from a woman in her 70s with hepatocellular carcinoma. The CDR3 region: CASSYLPGGEQYF. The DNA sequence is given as TGTGCCAGCAGCTATTTGCCGGGTGGAGAGCAGTACTTC.